The 15 T cell receptor beta chains below all came from one sample that was sequenced in a study of T cells in Graves' hyperthyroidism and ophthalmopathy. The TCR beta CDR3 regions underwent amplification using RNA transcripts as the source. The study used the HTBI primer set for a first-round RT-PCR of the TCR CDR3. MiXCR was run by TCRdb on the multiplex PCR reads, yielding one entry per CDR3 protein. The sample has about 480,000 distinct CDR3 sequences, less than 25% seen once. Sequencing was done on a sample of blood. The receptors shown here come from a woman in her 70s with Graves' ophthalmopathy.

This clonotype was observed many times. This chain links TRBV6-2 or TRBV6-3 with TRBJ2-2, with D maybe TRBD1 (6 bases). The CDR3 sequence is 14 residues long. V shed 0 bases and J shed 8 bases, with 10 bases lying between them. Germline V gives CDR1 MNHEY, CDR2 SVGEGT. The CDR3 loop is CASSYSTGSGELFF. The CDR3, as DNA: TGTGCCAGCAGTTACTCAACAGGGTCGGGGGAGCTGTTTTTT.

The sample holds many counts of this clonotype. CDR3 nucleotide sequence: TGTGCCAGCAGAGGGGGGCTTAGCGGGAGGGCCCTCGATGAGCAGTTCTTC. It specifies CASRGGLSGRALDEQFF. V and J are TRBV12-3 or TRBV12-4 and TRBJ2-1; 11 bases agree with TRBD2. The junction had 15 bases not matched to a gene; V was cut back by 6 bases and J by 8 bases. The CDR3 covers 17 residues.

This clonotype appeared many times. The chain recombines TRBV11-2 with TRBJ2-1; 12 bases are a match to TRBD2. Germline lookup yields CDR1 SGHAT and CDR2 FQNNGV. The CDR3 contains 16 residues. Trimming removed 4 bases from V and 5 bases from J; junction bases left unmatched: 6. The CDR3 nucleotides are TGTGCCAGCAGCTCCGGACTAGCGGGGTTCCACAATGAGCAGTTCTTC. It yields the protein CASSSGLAGFHNEQFF.

This rearrangement joins TRBV15 to TRBJ2-5; tentative D call: TRBD2 (6 bases). This CDR3 has 14 residues. Germline CDR1 LNHNV, CDR2 YYDKDF (reference sequence). Trimming took 6 bases from V and 2 from J, leaving 13 bases between them. The CDR3 bases are TGTGCCACCAGGGGTCTCCGGGAGCAAGAGACCCAGTACTTC. Protein: CATRGLREQETQYF.

In its sample, this clonotype was seen many times. The chain recombines TRBV27 with TRBJ1-1, with D possibly TRBD1 on 5 matching bases. The germline V gene encodes CDR1 MNHEY and CDR2 SMNVEV (reference sequence). The CDR3 consists of 13 residues. The V and J ends lost 1 base and 4 bases respectively, with 7 bases between them. The CDR3 sequence: CASSLYRGTEAFF. In nucleotides, the CDR3 is TGTGCCAGCAGTTTATATAGGGGCACTGAAGCTTTCTTT.

This chain uses TRBV20-1 with TRBJ2-7; 8 bases fit TRBD1. V trimming: 3 bases; J trimming: 6 bases; junction bases outside the gene matches: 4. Germline assignment: CDR1 DFQATT and CDR2 SNEGSKA (reference sequence). The CDR3 extends over 12 amino acids. The CDR3 DNA reads as TGCAGTGCTAGGGGGACAGGTACCGAGCAGTACTTC. It translates to CSARGTGTEQYF.

The chain has TRBV6-1 and TRBJ2-3, with 7 bases lining up with TRBD1. This CDR3 comprises 14 residues. From germline, CDR1 is MNHNS and CDR2 SASEGT. V dropped 5 bases and J dropped 5; count of bases not matched to a gene: 7. CDR3 in DNA: TGTGCCAGCAGTAAAGTTAGGGACAGAGATACGCAGTATTTT. Its protein product is CASSKVRDRDTQYF.

This clonotype was recorded a few times. The chain joins TRBV18 to TRBJ2-1, with 7 bases that match TRBD1. The length of the CDR3 is 18 residues. The germline gives CDR1 KGHSH, CDR2 LQKENI. The J segment lost 6 bases and the V segment lost 3 bases, leaving 17 bases of the junction unmatched. The CDR3 coding sequence is TGTGCCAGCTCACCCTTAATCGGCTTCGGGACAGAAACCAATGAGCAGTTCTTC. Translation gives CASSPLIGFGTETNEQFF.

The CDR3 protein is CASSPSRSSIYEQYF. The CDR3 nucleotides read TGTGCCAGCAGCCCGAGCCGGTCCTCAATCTACGAGCAGTACTTC. The chain recombines TRBV11-2 with TRBJ2-7; no definite D call. Trimming removed 5 bases at V and 3 bases at J, with 17 bases between. The CDR3 runs 15 residues. Per the germline V gene, CDR1 is SGHAT and CDR2 is FQNNGV.

In its sample, this clonotype was seen many times. V is TRBV6-1 and J is TRBJ1-4, with a possible D match to TRBD1 (6 bases). The length of the CDR3 is 17 residues. V was shortened by 9 bases and J by 3 bases, with 23 bases between the two germline ends. Germline V gene lookup returns CDR1 MNHNS and CDR2 SASEGT. CDR3 loop: CASHVSGTRFSNEKLFF. For the CDR3, the DNA is TGTGCCAGTCACGTATCCGGGACACGGTTTTCTAATGAAAAACTGTTTTTT.

This clonotype was observed a few times. The chain has TRBV7-2 and TRBJ2-3; no definite D call. The V end was cut by 1 base, the J end by 3 bases, with 17 bases between. Germline V gives CDR1 SGHTA, CDR2 FQGNSA. The CDR3 contains 17 residues. This CDR3 is CASSLDRWVGRTDTQYF. Written as DNA, the CDR3 is TGTGCCAGCAGCTTAGATCGGTGGGTGGGTCGAACAGATACGCAGTATTTT.

In this sample, this clonotype turned up a few times. The chain uses TRBV18 and TRBJ2-7; D possibly matches TRBD1 or TRBD2 (5 bases each). Germline loops: CDR1 KGHSH, CDR2 LQKENI. This CDR3 has 13 residues. V lost 3 bases, J lost 2 bases, and 8 bases lay in between. In nucleotides, the CDR3 is TGTGCCAGCTCACCCGGGGCAGCCTACGAGCAGTACTTC. Amino acids: CASSPGAAYEQYF.

This rearrangement joins TRBV20-1 to TRBJ2-1; TRBD2 matches 7 bases. The CDR3 sequence is 14 residues long. Germline CDR1 and CDR2: DFQATT and SNEGSKA (reference sequence). V trimming: 5 bases; J trimming: 3 bases; junction bases outside the gene matches: 7. The CDR3 here is CSAGDAGVYNEQFF. The CDR3 DNA sequence: TGCAGTGCTGGGGACGCGGGAGTCTACAATGAGCAGTTCTTC.

This chain uses TRBV28 with TRBJ2-7; tentative D call: TRBD2 (6 bases). V lost 0 bases, J lost 1 base, and 10 bases lay in between. Germline CDR1 reads MDHEN; CDR2 reads SYDVKM. The CDR3 loop spans 15 amino acids. In DNA, the CDR3 is TGTGCCAGCAGTTTATGGGGGGGTACATCCTACGAGCAGTACTTC. Its protein product is CASSLWGGTSYEQYF.

V usage is TRBV6-2 or TRBV6-3 and J usage is TRBJ2-7; D uncertain. The CDR3 has 15 residues. From germline, CDR1 is MNHEY and CDR2 SVGEGT. V lost 2 bases, J lost 0 bases, and 11 bases lay in between. In nucleotides, the CDR3 is TGTGCCAGCAGTTACGGAGTTACGATCTCCTACGAGCAGTACTTC. Protein: CASSYGVTISYEQYF.